This T cell receptor (beta chain) was obtained from a study of blood T cell repertoires in COVID-19. Turning to the study itself: Sites across the United States, Italy and Spain contributed samples from acute and convalescent COVID-19. PBMCs, B-cell-depleted T cells, or T cells were the source of the cDNA or gDNA that made up the material.

V was clipped by 3 bases and J by 0 bases; unmatched bases: 4. The length of the CDR3 is 16 residues. Per the germline V gene, CDR1 is LNHDA and CDR2 is SQIVND (reference sequence). Per the original methods: The assay estimated nucleated cells by amplifying reference gene primers. Repertoires were generated with immunoSEQ multiplex PCR, while TCRdb's copy carries only in-frame clones and drops some. V and J calls and clone size are given by that table; D and trimming were obtained from the DNA. This repertoire shows 210,000 or so clones, 90% found once; its top ten account for 0.5% to 0.75%. V gene TRBV19 combines with J gene TRBJ2-7; 11 bases agree with TRBD1. Sequenced material: peripheral blood. The TCR comes from a man in his fifties or sixties with acute or convalescent COVID-19. CDR3 nucleotides: TGTGCCAGTAGTATTGGGGACAGGGGGGCCTCCTACGAGCAGTACTTC. Residues: CASSIGDRGASYEQYF.